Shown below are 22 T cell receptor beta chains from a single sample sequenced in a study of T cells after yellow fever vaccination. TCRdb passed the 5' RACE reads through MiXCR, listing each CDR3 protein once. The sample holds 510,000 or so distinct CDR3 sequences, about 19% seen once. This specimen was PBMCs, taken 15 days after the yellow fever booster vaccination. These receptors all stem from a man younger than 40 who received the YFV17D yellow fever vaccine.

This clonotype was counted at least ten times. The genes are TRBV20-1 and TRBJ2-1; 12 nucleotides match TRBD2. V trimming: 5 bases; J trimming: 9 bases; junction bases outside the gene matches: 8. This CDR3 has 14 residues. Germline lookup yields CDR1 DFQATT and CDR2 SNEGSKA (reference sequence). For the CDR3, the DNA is TGCAGTGCTTCCCCCGGACTAGCGGGAACTGAGCAGTTCTTC. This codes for CSASPGLAGTEQFF.

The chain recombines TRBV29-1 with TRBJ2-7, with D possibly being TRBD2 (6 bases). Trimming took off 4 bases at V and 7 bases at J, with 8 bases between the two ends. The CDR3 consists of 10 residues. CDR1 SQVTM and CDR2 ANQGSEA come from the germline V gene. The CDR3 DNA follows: TGCAGCGTTGGGGCGGGAGAGCAGTACTTC. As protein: CSVGAGEQYF.

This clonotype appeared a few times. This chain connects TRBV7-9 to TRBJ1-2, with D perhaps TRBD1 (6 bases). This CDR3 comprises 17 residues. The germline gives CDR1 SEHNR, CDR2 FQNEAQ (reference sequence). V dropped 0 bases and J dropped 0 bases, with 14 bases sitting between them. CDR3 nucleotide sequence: TGTGCCAGCAGCTTAGCAGATACAGGGCCGCCTAACTATGGCTACACCTTC. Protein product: CASSLADTGPPNYGYTF.

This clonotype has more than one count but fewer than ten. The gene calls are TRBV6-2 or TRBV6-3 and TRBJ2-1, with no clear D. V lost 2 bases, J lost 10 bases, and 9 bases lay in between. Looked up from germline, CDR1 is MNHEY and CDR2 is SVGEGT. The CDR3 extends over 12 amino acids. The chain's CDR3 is CASSYAPGEQFF. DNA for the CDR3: TGTGCCAGCAGTTACGCCCCAGGAGAGCAGTTCTTC.

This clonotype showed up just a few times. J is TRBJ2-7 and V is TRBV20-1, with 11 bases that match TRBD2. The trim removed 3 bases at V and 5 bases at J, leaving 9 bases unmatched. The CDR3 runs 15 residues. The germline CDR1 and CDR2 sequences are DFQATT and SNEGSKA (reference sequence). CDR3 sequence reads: CSASPTSGSLNEQYF. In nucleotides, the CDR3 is TGCAGTGCTAGCCCTACTAGCGGGAGTCTTAACGAGCAGTACTTC.

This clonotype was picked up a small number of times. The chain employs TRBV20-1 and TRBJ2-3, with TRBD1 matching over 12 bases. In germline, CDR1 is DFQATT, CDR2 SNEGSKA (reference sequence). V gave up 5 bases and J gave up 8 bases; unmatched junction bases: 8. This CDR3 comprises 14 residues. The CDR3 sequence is CSAVGDRGLGTQYF. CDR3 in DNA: TGCAGTGCTGTAGGGGACAGGGGGCTTGGTACGCAGTATTTT.

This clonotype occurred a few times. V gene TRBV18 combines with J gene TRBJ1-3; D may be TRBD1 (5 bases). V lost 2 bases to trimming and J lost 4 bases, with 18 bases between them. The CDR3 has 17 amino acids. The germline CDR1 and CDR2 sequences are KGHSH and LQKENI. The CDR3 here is CASSPEPGTLPGNTIYF. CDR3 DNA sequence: TGTGCCAGCTCACCAGAGCCAGGGACTTTACCCGGAAACACCATATATTTT.

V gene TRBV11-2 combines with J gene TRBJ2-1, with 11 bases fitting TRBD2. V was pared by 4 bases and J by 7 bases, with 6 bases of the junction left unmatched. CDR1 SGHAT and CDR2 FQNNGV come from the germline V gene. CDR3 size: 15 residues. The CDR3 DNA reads TGTGCCAGCAGCTCGGGACTAGCGGCGGCTAATGAGCAGTTCTTC. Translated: CASSSGLAAANEQFF. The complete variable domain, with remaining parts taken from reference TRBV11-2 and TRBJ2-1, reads EAGVAQSPRYKIIEKRQSVAFWCNPISGHATLYWYQQILGQGPKLLIQFQNNGVVDDSQLPKDRFSAERLKGVDSTLKIQPAKLEDSAVYLCASSSGLAAANEQFFGPGTRLTVL.

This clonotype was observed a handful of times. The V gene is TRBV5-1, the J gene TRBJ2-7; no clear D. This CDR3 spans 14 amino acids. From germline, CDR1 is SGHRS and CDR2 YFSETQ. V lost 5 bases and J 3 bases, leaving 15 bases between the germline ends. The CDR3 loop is CASREATDNYEQYF. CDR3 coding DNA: TGCGCCAGCAGAGAGGCTACCGACAACTACGAGCAGTACTTC.

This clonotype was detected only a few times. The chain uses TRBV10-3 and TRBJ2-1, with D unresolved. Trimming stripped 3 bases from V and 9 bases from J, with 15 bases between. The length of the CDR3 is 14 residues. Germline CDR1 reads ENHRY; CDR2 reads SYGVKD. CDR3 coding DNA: TGTGCCATCAGTGATCCAGGCCAGGTCGGTGAGCAGTTCTTC. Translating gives CAISDPGQVGEQFF.

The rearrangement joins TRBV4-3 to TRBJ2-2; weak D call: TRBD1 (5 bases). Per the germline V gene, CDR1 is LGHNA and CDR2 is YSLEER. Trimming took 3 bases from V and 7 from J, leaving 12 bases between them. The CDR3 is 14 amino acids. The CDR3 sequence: CASSQAQGNGELFF. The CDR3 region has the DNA TGCGCCAGCAGCCAGGCCCAGGGAAACGGGGAGCTGTTTTTT.

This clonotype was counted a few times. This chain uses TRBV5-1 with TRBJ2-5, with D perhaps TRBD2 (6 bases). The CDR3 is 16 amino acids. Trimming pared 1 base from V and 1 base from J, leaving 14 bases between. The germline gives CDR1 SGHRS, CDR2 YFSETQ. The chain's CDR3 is CASSLFGGVIQETQYF. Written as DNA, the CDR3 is TGCGCCAGCAGCTTGTTTGGAGGGGTGATCCAAGAGACCCAGTACTTC.

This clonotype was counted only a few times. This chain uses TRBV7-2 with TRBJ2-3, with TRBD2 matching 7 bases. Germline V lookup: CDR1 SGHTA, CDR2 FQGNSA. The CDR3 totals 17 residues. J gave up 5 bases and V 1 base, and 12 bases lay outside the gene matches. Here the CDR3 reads CASSLGWREGRGDTQYF. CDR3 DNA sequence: TGTGCCAGCAGCTTAGGGTGGAGGGAGGGCCGGGGAGATACGCAGTATTTT.

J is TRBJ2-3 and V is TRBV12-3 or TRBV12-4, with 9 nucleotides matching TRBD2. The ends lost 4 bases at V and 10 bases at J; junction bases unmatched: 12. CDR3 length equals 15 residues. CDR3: CASSWVDLAGGSQYF. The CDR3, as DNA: TGTGCCAGCAGTTGGGTAGATCTCGCGGGAGGGTCGCAGTATTTT.

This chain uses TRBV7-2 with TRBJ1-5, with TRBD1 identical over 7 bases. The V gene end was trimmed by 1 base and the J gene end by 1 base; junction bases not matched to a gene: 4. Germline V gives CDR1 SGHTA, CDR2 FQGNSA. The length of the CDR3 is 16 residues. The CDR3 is CASSLGRGLSNQPQHF. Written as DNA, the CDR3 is TGTGCCAGCAGCTTAGGTAGGGGGCTCAGCAATCAGCCCCAGCATTTT. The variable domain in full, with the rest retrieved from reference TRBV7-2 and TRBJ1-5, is GAGVSQSPSNKVTEKGKDVELRCDPISGHTALYWYRQSLGQGLEFLIYFQGNSAPDKSGLPSDRFSAERTGGSVSTLTIQRTQQEDSAVYLCASSLGRGLSNQPQHFGDGTRLSIL.

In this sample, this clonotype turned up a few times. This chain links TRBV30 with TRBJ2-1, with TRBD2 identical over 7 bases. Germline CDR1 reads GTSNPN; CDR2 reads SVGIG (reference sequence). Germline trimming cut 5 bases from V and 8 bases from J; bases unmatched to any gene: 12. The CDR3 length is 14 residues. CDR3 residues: CAWGRGEGLDEQFF. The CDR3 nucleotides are TGTGCCTGGGGCCGCGGGGAGGGCTTGGATGAGCAGTTCTTC.

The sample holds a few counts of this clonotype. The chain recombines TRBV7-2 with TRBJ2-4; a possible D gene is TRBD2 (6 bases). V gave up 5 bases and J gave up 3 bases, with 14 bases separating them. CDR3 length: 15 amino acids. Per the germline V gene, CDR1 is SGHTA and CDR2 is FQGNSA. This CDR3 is CASSPGGAVKNIQYF. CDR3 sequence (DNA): TGTGCCAGCAGCCCCGGAGGGGCGGTCAAAAACATTCAGTACTTC.

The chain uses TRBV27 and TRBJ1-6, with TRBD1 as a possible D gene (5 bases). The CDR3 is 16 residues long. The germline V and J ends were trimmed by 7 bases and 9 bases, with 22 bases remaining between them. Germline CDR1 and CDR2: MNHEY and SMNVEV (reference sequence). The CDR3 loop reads CASTRMGVLGGSPLHF. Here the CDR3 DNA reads TGTGCCAGCACCCGAATGGGGGTCCTCGGTGGTTCACCCCTCCACTTT.

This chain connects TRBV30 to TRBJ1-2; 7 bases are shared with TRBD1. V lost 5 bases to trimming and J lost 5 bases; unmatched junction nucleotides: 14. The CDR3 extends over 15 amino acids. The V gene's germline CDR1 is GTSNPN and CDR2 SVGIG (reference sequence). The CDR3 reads CAWLTGTQGLYGYTF. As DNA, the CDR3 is TGTGCCTGGCTGACAGGGACCCAGGGGCTTTATGGCTACACCTTC.

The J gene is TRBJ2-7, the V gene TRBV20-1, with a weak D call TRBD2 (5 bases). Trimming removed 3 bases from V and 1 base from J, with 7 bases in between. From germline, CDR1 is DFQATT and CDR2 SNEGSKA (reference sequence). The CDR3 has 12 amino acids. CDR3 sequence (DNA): TGCAGTGCTAGTAGCGAATCCTACGAGCAGTACTTC. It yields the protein CSASSESYEQYF.

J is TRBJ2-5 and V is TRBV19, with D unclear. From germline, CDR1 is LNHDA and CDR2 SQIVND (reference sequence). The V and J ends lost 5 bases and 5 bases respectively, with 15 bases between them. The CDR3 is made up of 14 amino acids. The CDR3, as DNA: TGTGCCAGTAGTTTAAACACCTCCGGGGAGACCCAGTACTTC. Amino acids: CASSLNTSGETQYF.

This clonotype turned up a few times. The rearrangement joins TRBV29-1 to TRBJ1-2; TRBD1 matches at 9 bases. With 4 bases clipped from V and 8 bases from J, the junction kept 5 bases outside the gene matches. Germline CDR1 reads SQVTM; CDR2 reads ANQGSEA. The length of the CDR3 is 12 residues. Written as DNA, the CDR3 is TGCAGCGTTGTAAACAGGGGGCAAGGCTACACCTTC. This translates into CSVVNRGQGYTF.